The clone carrying this T cell receptor beta chain was counted only a few times. The antigen remains unidentified. The data were taken from a study of graft-versus-host responses after intestinal transplantation. Whole-study context: Transplants were multivisceral, liver-intestinal, or isolated intestinal. Tacrolimus and steroids were given for 2 to 3 years to all recipients after anti-thymocyte globulin induction.

V was shortened by 5 bases and J by 8 bases, with 10 bases between the two germline ends. CDR3 size: 12 residues. Per germline, CDR1 SGHNT and CDR2 YENEEA. Points from the study as a whole: When patients had graft-donor T cell macrochimerism, their allografts held high graft-versus-host to host-versus-graft clonal ratios. Early post-transplant HvG declines showed an association with peak circulating GvH clone levels.

Assay used: immunoSEQ multiplex PCR; TCRdb lists only in-frame clones, some missing. The table shows about 99,000 clones, with roughly 93% occurring only once. The genes are TRBV11-3 and TRBJ1-3, with a weak D call TRBD1 (5 bases). The clonotype originates from a human donor who received an intestinal transplant. Sample: unstimulated CD8+ T cells sorted from spleen or lymph node cells, taken before intestinal transplant. The CDR3 sequence is CASSLRGDTIYF. The CDR3 nucleotides read TGTGCCAGCAGCCTCAGAGGGGACACCATATATTTT.